This T cell receptor beta chain was recorded in a study of shared clonotypes between healthy human individuals. Study overall: Aged between 18 and 49, the donors were a couple of women and a few men.

Broader study findings: What naive subsets generally showed was a larger estimated richness than memory subsets showed.

Combination of CD45RO+ cells with CCR7-negative CD45RA+ TemRA cells was used for CD8 memory. Libraries were prepared by immunoSEQ multiplex PCR; TCRdb keeps only in-frame clonotypes and omits some of them. The table records 650,000 to 700,000 clones, around 90% of them present only once. The V and J ends lost 4 bases and 3 bases, in that order; junction bases with no gene match: 9. CDR1 and CDR2 (germline): ENHRY, SYGVKD. The CDR3 extends over 17 amino acids. To note about this clone: Its specificity is not known.

The V gene is TRBV10-3, the J gene TRBJ2-2, with 9 positions matching TRBD1. The material sequenced was memory CD8+ T cells from PBMCs. As for subset: CD45RO+ cells pooled with CCR7-negative TemRA cells. This TCR was recovered from a man aged 18 to 29 in good health. Some clones in this sample may be carry-over from other donors' samples. The CDR3 DNA sequence: TGTGCCATCAGTGGGCTTACAGGGGGCCCTTACACCGGGGAGCTGTTTTTT. This translates into CAISGLTGGPYTGELFF.